The 22 T cell receptor beta chains reported below all come from one sample, sequenced in a study of blood T cell repertoires in COVID-19. Method: immunoSEQ multiplex PCR; TCRdb's copy keeps in-frame clones and lacks some. The data contain some 96,000 clones, roughly 80% of them singletons. Material: peripheral blood. The receptors stem from a man aged 45 to 65 with active or convalescent COVID-19.

The rearrangement joins TRBV10-1 to TRBJ2-7; a possible D gene is TRBD2 (5 bases). From germline, CDR1 is WNHNN and CDR2 SYGVQD (reference sequence). CDR3 length: 13 residues. V lost 2 bases to trimming and J lost 7 bases, with 12 bases between them. The CDR3 reads CASSEDLRGEQYF. DNA of the CDR3: TGCGCCAGCAGTGAGGACCTACGAGGGGAGCAGTACTTC.

The chain has TRBV7-3 and TRBJ2-2; 8 bases match TRBD2. V dropped 3 bases and J dropped 1; count of bases not matched to a gene: 4. This CDR3 contains 16 residues. The germline gives CDR1 SGHTA, CDR2 FQGTGA. CDR3 amino acids: CASSLEGTRNTGELFF. CDR3 sequence (DNA): TGTGCCAGCAGCTTGGAAGGGACTAGGAACACCGGGGAGCTGTTTTTT.

The chain recombines TRBV15 with TRBJ2-7; D unclear. CDR3 length: 15 residues. V shed 5 bases and J shed 7 bases, with 21 bases lying between them. Germline V gene data show CDR1 as LNHNV and CDR2 as YYDKDF (reference sequence). The CDR3 sequence is CATSPLWSQSKEQYF. The CDR3 nucleotides are TGTGCCACCAGCCCCCTGTGGTCCCAATCTAAGGAGCAGTACTTC. Using reference TRBV15 and TRBJ2-7 for the parts outside the CDR3, the full variable domain is DAMVIQNPRYQVTQFGKPVTLSCSQTLNHNVMYWYQQKSSQAPKLLFHYYDKDFNNEADTPDNFQSRRPNTSFCFLDIRSPGLGDTAMYLCATSPLWSQSKEQYFGPGTRLTVT.

In nucleotides, the CDR3 is TGTGCAAGTCGCCTAGGGCGCACAGGGGTCCTCGGACTAGCGGGAGGGGGGCAAGAGACCCAGTACTTC. Translation: CASRLGRTGVLGLAGGGQETQYF. The rearrangement links TRBV12-2 to TRBJ2-5; no DNA check was done on the table's D call, TRBD2. TRBV12-2 represents a pseudogene. The CDR3 loop spans 23 amino acids.

CDR3: CASSLTTEAFF. In nucleotides, the CDR3 is TGTGCCAGCAGTTTAACTACTGAAGCTTTCTTT. The chain links TRBV28 to TRBJ1-1, with D uncertain. The CDR3 has 11 amino acids. Trimming cost V 2 bases and J 5 bases, with 3 bases left between them. Looked up from germline, CDR1 is MDHEN and CDR2 is SYDVKM.

This chain connects TRBV27 to TRBJ2-1, with 8 bases lining up with TRBD2. The CDR3 covers 19 residues. Germline V gives CDR1 MNHEY, CDR2 SMNVEV (reference sequence). The ends lost 8 bases at V and 8 bases at J; junction bases unmatched: 26. The CDR3 reads CASYPQPGGTSDHGDEQFF. The CDR3, as DNA: TGTGCCAGCTACCCCCAACCCGGCGGGACTAGTGATCATGGCGATGAGCAGTTCTTC.

The V call is TRBV3-1 (or the pseudogene TRBV3-2), the J call TRBJ1-5; D ambiguous. Deletions cut 1 base from V and 7 bases from J, with 8 bases between. Germline V CDR1 and CDR2: LGHDT, YNNKEL (reference sequence). CDR3 length: 13 amino acids. CDR3 in amino acids: CASSQGAWQPQHF. As DNA, the CDR3 is TGTGCCAGCAGCCAAGGGGCGTGGCAGCCCCAGCATTTT.

The rearrangement links TRBV27 to TRBJ1-2; D is possibly TRBD1 (6 bases). Deletions cut 10 bases from V and 0 bases from J, with 9 bases between. The CDR3 sequence is 12 residues long. CDR1 and CDR2 from the germline V gene are MNHEY and SMNVEV (reference sequence). CDR3 in DNA: TGTGCCACCCGGACAGCTAACTATGGCTACACCTTC. Translating it yields CATRTANYGYTF.

The chain employs TRBV28 and TRBJ2-6; the D gene is possibly TRBD1 (6 bases). The CDR3 is 12 amino acids. V was pared by 4 bases and J by 17 bases, with 15 bases between. Germline lookup yields CDR1 MDHEN and CDR2 SYDVKM. This CDR3 reads CASSSVDSPLTF. CDR3 sequence (DNA): TGTGCCAGCAGTTCCGTGGACAGCCCGTTGACTTTC.

The chain has TRBV5-4 and TRBJ2-4; possibly TRBD2 for D (6 bases). V lost 5 bases and J lost 9, with 21 bases in between. The CDR3 extends over 15 amino acids. Looked up from germline, CDR1 is SGHNT and CDR2 is YYREEE (reference sequence). This chain's CDR3 is CASRSFGGKSTIQYF. The CDR3 coding sequence is TGTGCCAGCAGGTCTTTTGGCGGGAAATCGACCATTCAGTACTTC.

CDR3 in DNA: TGCGCCAGCAGTCGGACTGGACAAGAGACCCAGTACTTC. Protein: CASSRTGQETQYF. V and J are TRBV5-1 and TRBJ2-5, with D maybe TRBD2 (5 bases). The CDR3 is 13 amino acids. CDR1 SGHRS and CDR2 YFSETQ come from the germline V gene. Between the trimmed V and J ends, which lost 5 bases and 2 bases, there was a span of 10 bases.

This chain connects TRBV11-2 to TRBJ2-7; tentatively, D is TRBD1 (5 bases). The germline V and J ends were trimmed by 5 bases and 5 bases, with 19 bases remaining between them. Germline V gene data show CDR1 as SGHAT and CDR2 as FQNNGV. The CDR3 runs 15 residues. CDR3 in DNA: TGTGCCAGCAGCCAAAGGGGCGCTGGGTCTGACGAGCAGTACTTC. It encodes CASSQRGAGSDEQYF.

This clone was picked up a small number of times. The V gene is TRBV18, the J gene TRBJ1-1; maybe TRBD1 (5 bases). Trimming removed 6 bases from V and 1 base from J, with 12 bases in between. The CDR3 extends over 14 amino acids. Germline assignment: CDR1 KGHSH and CDR2 LQKENI. CDR3: CASSPQTGNTEAFF. The CDR3 DNA is TGTGCCAGCTCCCCCCAAACAGGGAACACTGAAGCTTTCTTT.

The gene calls are TRBV7-9 and TRBJ1-3; D is unresolved. This CDR3 region has 13 residues. Trimming shortened V by 4 bases and J by 3 bases, and 7 bases separated the two germline ends. Germline CDR1 and CDR2: SEHNR and FQNEAQ (reference sequence). The DNA for the CDR3 is TGTGCCAGCAGCTCGGGATTTGGAAACACCATATATTTT. It codes for CASSSGFGNTIYF.

This rearrangement joins TRBV6-5 to TRBJ1-4; maybe TRBD1 (6 bases). This CDR3 region has 15 residues. The germline CDR1 and CDR2 sequences are MNHEY and SVGAGI. The V end was cut by 6 bases, the J end by 7 bases, with 18 bases between. The CDR3: CASRTYITGIEKLFF. The CDR3 DNA reads TGTGCCAGCAGGACTTATATTACAGGGATTGAAAAACTGTTTTTT.

The chain has TRBV7-9 and TRBJ1-2, with D possibly being TRBD1 (6 bases). Trimming removed 5 bases at V and 7 bases at J, with 14 bases between. CDR1 SEHNR and CDR2 FQNEAQ come from the germline V gene (reference sequence). The CDR3 extends over 13 amino acids. CDR3 nucleotide sequence: TGTGCCAGCAGCCAGGGACAACCGACTGGCTACACCTTC. Its protein is CASSQGQPTGYTF.

The rearrangement joins TRBV19 to TRBJ1-1; D uncertain. This CDR3 spans 14 amino acids. The germline gives CDR1 LNHDA, CDR2 SQIVND (reference sequence). Trimming pared 7 bases from V and 3 bases from J, leaving 15 bases between. The CDR3 loop reads CASTDPTLDTEAFF. In nucleotides, the CDR3 is TGTGCCAGTACCGACCCGACACTAGACACTGAAGCTTTCTTT.

V usage is TRBV5-1 and J usage is TRBJ2-7; perhaps TRBD1 as D (6 bases). Deletions cut 7 bases from V and 6 bases from J, with 20 bases between. The CDR3 is 14 amino acids. In germline, CDR1 is SGHRS, CDR2 YFSETQ. CDR3 nucleotides: TGCGCCAGCGGCACCGGGACACTCCTCTCCGAGCAGTACTTC. Protein sequence: CASGTGTLLSEQYF.

V is TRBV6-5 and J is TRBJ2-3; tentative D call: TRBD1 (6 bases). V lost 6 bases, J lost 2 bases, and 15 bases lay in between. Germline V gene sequence: CDR1 MNHEY, CDR2 SVGAGI. This CDR3 has 15 residues. CDR3 coding DNA: TGTGCCAGCAGGTTACCGGGGACAAACACAGATACGCAGTATTTT. This encodes CASRLPGTNTDTQYF.

The J gene is TRBJ2-1, the V gene TRBV5-1, with D maybe TRBD1 (5 bases). V lost 2 bases to trimming and J lost 0 bases, with 6 bases between them. Germline lookup yields CDR1 SGHRS and CDR2 YFSETQ. The CDR3 is 14 amino acids. CDR3 coding DNA: TGCGCCAGCAGCTTCGACAGCTCCTACAATGAGCAGTTCTTC. Translated, it gives CASSFDSSYNEQFF.

V gene TRBV5-6 combines with J gene TRBJ1-5; D remains ambiguous. The CDR3 is 13 residues long. Trimming stripped 2 bases from V and 5 bases from J, with 8 bases between. Germline-derived CDR1 and CDR2 are SGHDT and YYEEEE. The CDR3: CASSFGGDQPQHF. CDR3 DNA sequence: TGTGCCAGCAGCTTTGGAGGTGATCAGCCCCAGCATTTT.

The J gene is TRBJ2-3, the V gene TRBV7-3, with 10 bases matching TRBD1. V lost 2 bases and J lost 4; bases outside the gene matches: 3. The CDR3 loop spans 15 amino acids. From germline, CDR1 is SGHTA and CDR2 FQGTGA. This CDR3 is CASSLGGTGADTQYF. The CDR3 coding sequence is TGTGCCAGCAGCTTAGGGGGGACAGGGGCAGATACGCAGTATTTT. Full variable domain (missing parts from reference TRBV7-3 and TRBJ2-3): GAGVSQTPSNKVTEKGKYVELRCDPISGHTALYWYRQSLGQGPEFLIYFQGTGAADDSGLPNDRFFAVRPEGSVSTLKIQRTERGDSAVYLCASSLGGTGADTQYFGPGTRLTVL.